This T cell receptor beta chain originates from a study of cytomegalovirus exposure and HLA in healthy donors. Background on the study: Among roughly 180 million T cells, an earlier analysis found around 100 million unique TCR beta sequences. Unique TCRs numbering some 80 million, obtained from HLA-typed donors, made up an early data release. Study-wide findings and caveats: TCR beta sequences reportedly predicted most subjects' HLA-A and HLA-B alleles accurately. By HLA locus, TCR association rates varied in a later analysis, with DRB1 showing the most and HLA-C the fewest.

A few counts support this clone. Its specificity is unknown. CDR1 is SGDLS and CDR2 is YYNGEE in the germline V gene. The CDR3 sequence is 14 residues long. Trimming cost V 2 bases and J 9 bases, with 12 bases left between them. Vbeta (60) and Jbeta (13) primers were used in the PCR. Sequencing was performed with immunoSEQ multiplex PCR; in TCRdb, only in-frame clones are kept and a portion is missing. The sample lists some 80,000 clones; 60% to 80% were seen once. The clonotype originates from a man over 45 in good health and CMV-seronegative. The genes are TRBV9 and TRBJ1-6, with D unresolved. The sample was PBMCs. As DNA, the CDR3 is TGTGCCAGCAGCGTTGGATTCGCAGGTTCACCCCTCCACTTT. Protein: CASSVGFAGSPLHF. Variable domain in full (rest from reference TRBV9 and TRBJ1-6): DSGVTQTPKHLITATGQRVTLRCSPRSGDLSVYWYQQSLDQGLQFLIQYYNGEERAKGNILERFSAQQFPDLHSELNLSSLELGDSALYFCASSVGFAGSPLHFGNGTRLTVT.